This entry describes one T cell receptor beta chain. The antigen remains undetermined. These data are taken from a study of cytomegalovirus exposure and HLA in healthy donors. The germline V gene has CDR1 GTSNPN and CDR2 SVGIG (reference sequence). The CDR3 is 15 residues long. Study outcomes and limitations: A later examination showed that TCR association rates differed by HLA locus, with DRB1 most and HLA-C fewest.

60 Vbeta and 13 Jbeta primers were used in PCR. The repertoire was sequenced with immunoSEQ multiplex PCR; TCRdb's copy has only in-frame clones and lacks some. The profile covers under 150,000 clones, with 80% to 90% appearing a single time and 5.5% to 6% taken by the ten largest. V is TRBV30 and J is TRBJ2-1; 10 bases map to TRBD2. What was sequenced was PBMCs. The sequence derives from a woman between 40 and 55 years old in good health and CMV-seropositive. CDR3 sequence reads: CATLSSGRLEGEQFF. CDR3 in DNA: TGTGCTACCCTATCTAGCGGGAGACTTGAGGGTGAGCAGTTCTTC.